The rows below give T cell receptor beta chains drawn from one sample of a study of blood T cell repertoires in COVID-19. Sequenced by immunoSEQ multiplex PCR; TCRdb stores in-frame clones only, minus some. Among 150,000 to 200,000 clones, 80% to 90% were seen once, and the ten largest hold around 1.9%. Sequenced sample: peripheral blood. These receptors all come from a man aged 18 to 29 who had recovered from COVID-19. Both conserved end residues are part of each CDR3. Each record gives: D gene, J gene, V gene, clone size, CDR3 protein, CDR3 DNA. A D gene is named only where the DNA matches it firmly. Expanded clones are given a class, and other clones once, few, many or no size at all.

d_gene: -; j_gene: TRBJ1-2; v_gene: TRBV18; abundance: -; CDR3aa: CASSPGIDRTNYGYTF; CDR3nt: TGTGCCAGCTCCCCAGGAATTGACAGGACTAACTATGGCTACACCTTC
d_gene: -; j_gene: TRBJ2-2; v_gene: TRBV19; abundance: -; CDR3aa: CASSIASGGELFF; CDR3nt: TGTGCCAGTAGTATTGCGTCGGGCGGGGAGCTGTTTTTT
d_gene: -; j_gene: TRBJ2-3; v_gene: TRBV19; abundance: -; CDR3aa: CASSKSAISTDTQYF; CDR3nt: TGTGCCAGTAGTAAAAGCGCCATTAGCACAGATACGCAGTATTTT
d_gene: TRBD1; j_gene: TRBJ1-5; v_gene: TRBV24-1; abundance: -; CDR3aa: CATSDRGQGHQPQHF; CDR3nt: TGTGCCACCAGTGATAGGGGACAGGGGCATCAGCCCCAGCATTTT
d_gene: -; j_gene: TRBJ2-3; v_gene: TRBV5-1; abundance: -; CDR3aa: CASATSRAYTDTQYF; CDR3nt: TGCGCCAGCGCCACCTCGAGGGCCTACACAGATACGCAGTATTTT
d_gene: -; j_gene: TRBJ2-5; v_gene: TRBV10-1; abundance: -; CDR3aa: CASSESRAGKETQYF; CDR3nt: TGCGCCAGCAGTGAGTCGCGAGCGGGTAAAGAGACCCAGTACTTC
d_gene: -; j_gene: TRBJ1-3; v_gene: TRBV13; abundance: -; CDR3aa: CASSLRGSSYSGNTIYF; CDR3nt: TGTGCCAGCAGCCTTAGAGGGAGCAGTTACTCTGGAAACACCATATATTTT
d_gene: TRBD2; j_gene: TRBJ2-1; v_gene: TRBV7-8; abundance: -; CDR3aa: CASSLRGAGVDEQFF; CDR3nt: TGTGCCAGCAGCTTACGAGGAGCGGGAGTCGATGAGCAGTTCTTC
d_gene: -; j_gene: TRBJ2-3; v_gene: TRBV3-1/TRBV3-2; abundance: once; CDR3aa: CASTPRRSSSGDTQYF; CDR3nt: TGTGCCAGCACCCCGCGGCGATCATCTTCGGGAGATACGCAGTATTTT
d_gene: -; j_gene: TRBJ2-1; v_gene: TRBV15; abundance: -; CDR3aa: CATSRDSAGLEQFF; CDR3nt: TGTGCCACCAGCAGAGATTCAGCGGGTCTTGAGCAGTTCTTC
d_gene: TRBD1; j_gene: TRBJ1-1; v_gene: TRBV5-4; abundance: -; CDR3aa: CASSGQTGKNTEAFF; CDR3nt: TGTGCCAGCAGCGGGCAGACAGGGAAGAACACTGAAGCTTTCTTT
d_gene: -; j_gene: TRBJ2-1; v_gene: TRBV24-1; abundance: -; CDR3aa: CATSAYPGEDLDNEQFF; CDR3nt: TGTGCCACCAGTGCCTACCCCGGGGAGGACTTGGACAATGAGCAGTTCTTC
d_gene: -; j_gene: TRBJ1-5; v_gene: TRBV30; abundance: -; CDR3aa: CAWSGRSSNQPQHF; CDR3nt: TGTGCCTGGAGTGGCAGGTCAAGCAATCAGCCCCAGCATTTT
d_gene: TRBD1; j_gene: TRBJ1-6; v_gene: TRBV7-9; abundance: -; CDR3aa: CASSPDRGIEGLPLHF; CDR3nt: TGTGCCAGCAGCCCTGACAGGGGCATAGAGGGGTTACCCCTCCACTTT
d_gene: TRBD2; j_gene: TRBJ2-7; v_gene: TRBV7-9; abundance: -; CDR3aa: CASSLGLAVDLLYEQYF; CDR3nt: TGTGCCAGCAGCTTAGGACTAGCGGTAGACTTATTATACGAGCAGTACTTC
d_gene: TRBD1; j_gene: TRBJ1-6; v_gene: TRBV6-5; abundance: -; CDR3aa: CASGWTGAAKPLHF; CDR3nt: TGTGCCAGCGGTTGGACAGGGGCCGCCAAACCCCTCCACTTT
d_gene: -; j_gene: TRBJ2-2; v_gene: TRBV11-2; abundance: -; CDR3aa: CASSLAGNTGELFF; CDR3nt: TGTGCCAGCAGCTTAGCGGGAAACACCGGGGAGCTGTTTTTT
d_gene: -; j_gene: TRBJ1-2; v_gene: TRBV6-5; abundance: -; CDR3aa: CASSPPLGQAYGYTF; CDR3nt: TGTGCCAGCAGTCCGCCCCTGGGCCAGGCCTATGGCTACACCTTC
d_gene: TRBD1; j_gene: TRBJ1-2; v_gene: TRBV19; abundance: -; CDR3aa: CASRTRRQGALNYGYTF; CDR3nt: TGTGCCAGTAGGACCCGGCGACAGGGGGCGCTTAACTATGGCTACACCTTC
d_gene: -; j_gene: TRBJ2-3; v_gene: TRBV6-1; abundance: -; CDR3aa: CASSERGWSTDTQYF; CDR3nt: TGTGCCAGCAGTGAACGAGGGTGGAGCACAGATACGCAGTATTTT
d_gene: -; j_gene: TRBJ1-2; v_gene: TRBV12-5; abundance: -; CDR3aa: CASGGRGANYGYTF; CDR3nt: TGTGCTAGTGGTGGGCGGGGGGCTAACTATGGCTACACCTTC
d_gene: -; j_gene: TRBJ2-7; v_gene: TRBV13; abundance: -; CDR3aa: CASSTWEAAKGSYEQYF; CDR3nt: TGTGCCAGCAGCACGTGGGAGGCAGCGAAAGGCTCCTACGAGCAGTACTTC
d_gene: TRBD2; j_gene: TRBJ2-1; v_gene: TRBV28; abundance: -; CDR3aa: CASSLFSMRLAGGTYNEQFF; CDR3nt: TGTGCCAGCAGTTTATTTTCAATGAGACTAGCGGGAGGTACCTACAATGAGCAGTTCTTC